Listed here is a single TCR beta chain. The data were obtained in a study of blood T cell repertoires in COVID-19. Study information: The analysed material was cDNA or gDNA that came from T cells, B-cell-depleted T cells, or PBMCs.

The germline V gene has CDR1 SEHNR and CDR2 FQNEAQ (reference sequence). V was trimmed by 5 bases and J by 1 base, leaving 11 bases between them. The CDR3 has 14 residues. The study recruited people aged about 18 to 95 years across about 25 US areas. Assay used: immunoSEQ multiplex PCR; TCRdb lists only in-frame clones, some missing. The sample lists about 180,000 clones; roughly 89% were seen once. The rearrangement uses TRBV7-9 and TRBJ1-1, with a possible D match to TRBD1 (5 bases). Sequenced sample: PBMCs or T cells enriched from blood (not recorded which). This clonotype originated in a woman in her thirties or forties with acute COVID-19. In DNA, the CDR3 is TGTGCCAGCAGCCTCTCAGGGCCGAACACTGAAGCTTTCTTT. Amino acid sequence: CASSLSGPNTEAFF. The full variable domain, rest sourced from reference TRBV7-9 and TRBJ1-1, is DTGVSQNPRHKITKRGQNVTFRCDPISEHNRLYWYRQTLGQGPEFLTYFQNEAQLEKSRLLSDRFSAERPKGSFSTLEIQRTEQGDSAMYLCASSLSGPNTEAFFGQGTRLTVV.